The 22 T cell receptor beta chains below all came from one sample that was sequenced in a study of long-term antiretroviral therapy in people with HIV. immunoSEQ v3.0 was run at survey level. Sequencing was performed with immunoSEQ multiplex PCR; in TCRdb, only in-frame clones are kept and a portion is missing. Among 23,000 or so clones, 81% were seen once, and the ten largest hold more than 10%. The specimen comprised unsorted PBMCs, sampled 0.1 years before starting antiretroviral therapy. The receptors originated from a man aged 35-49 years with HIV.

The V and J genes are TRBV7-2 and TRBJ1-2; 7 bases line up with TRBD1. The V segment lost 5 bases and the J segment 6 bases; nucleotides outside the gene matches: 9. CDR1 SGHTA and CDR2 FQGNSA come from the germline V gene. CDR3 size: 14 residues. The CDR3 DNA reads TGTGCCAGCAGCCCCCCGGGAACAGGGGATGGCTACACCTTC. It yields the protein CASSPPGTGDGYTF.

J is TRBJ2-3 and V is TRBV27, with D possibly matching TRBD2 (5 bases). The CDR3 spans 15 residues. The V gene's germline CDR1 is MNHEY and CDR2 SMNVEV (reference sequence). The V end was cut by 3 bases, the J end by 9 bases, with 19 bases between. For the CDR3, the DNA is TGTGCCAGCAGTTTGATGAGGGAAAGTATGAAGACGCAGTATTTT. Protein sequence: CASSLMRESMKTQYF.

The chain links TRBV5-4 to TRBJ2-3; maybe TRBD1 (7 bases). The germline V and J ends were trimmed by 1 base and 7 bases, with 13 bases remaining between them. CDR3 length: 14 residues. Germline V lookup: CDR1 SGHNT, CDR2 YYREEE (reference sequence). The CDR3 DNA follows: TGTGCCAGCAGCTTGTCAGGGGGGCAAAATACGCAGTATTTT. Residues: CASSLSGGQNTQYF.

The V call is TRBV29-1, the J call TRBJ1-2, with D possibly TRBD1 on 5 matching bases. This CDR3 is 14 amino acids long. Per germline, CDR1 SQVTM and CDR2 ANQGSEA. V was pared by 7 bases and J by 0 bases, with 15 bases between. The CDR3 DNA is TGCAGCGCTGACAGTAGGGCCGCTAACTATGGCTACACCTTC. It specifies CSADSRAANYGYTF.

The V call is TRBV6-5, the J call TRBJ2-5; no reliable D call. Germline CDR1 and CDR2: MNHEY and SVGAGI. This CDR3 has 14 residues. The V and J ends lost 9 bases and 2 bases respectively, with 16 bases between them. The CDR3 loop reads CASRPLGSQETQYF. Here the CDR3 DNA reads TGTGCCAGTCGCCCACTGGGGTCACAAGAGACCCAGTACTTC.

The chain employs TRBV4-1 and TRBJ2-1, with D possibly being TRBD2 (6 bases). The CDR3 loop spans 14 amino acids. Deletions cut 0 bases from V and 6 bases from J, with 9 bases between. Germline V gene sequence: CDR1 MGHRA, CDR2 YSYEKL. DNA of the CDR3: TGCGCCAGCAGCCAAGAAGGGACTCGCAATGAGCAGTTCTTC. It encodes CASSQEGTRNEQFF.

In this sample, this clone turned up once. V usage is TRBV18 and J usage is TRBJ2-3, with a possible D match to TRBD1 (6 bases). Germline CDR1 KGHSH, CDR2 LQKENI. Trimming stripped 0 bases from V and 2 bases from J, with 12 bases between. There are 16 residues in the CDR3. The CDR3 spells CASSPPGGHITDTQYF. As DNA, the CDR3 is TGTGCCAGCTCACCACCAGGGGGTCATATCACAGATACGCAGTATTTT.

The rearrangement uses TRBV2 and TRBJ1-4; D gene unclear. The CDR3 spans 10 residues. Germline CDR1 and CDR2: SNHLY and FYNNEI. Trimming pared 6 bases from V and 7 bases from J, leaving 3 bases between. The CDR3 here is CASRAEKLFF. In nucleotides, the CDR3 is TGTGCCAGCAGGGCTGAAAAACTGTTTTTT.

This clone was found a few times. This rearrangement joins TRBV9 to TRBJ1-3; D remains ambiguous. This CDR3 is built from 14 residues. Trimming left V 4 bases short and J 1 base short, with 9 bases between. Germline loops: CDR1 SGDLS, CDR2 YYNGEE. Written as DNA, the CDR3 is TGTGCCAGCAGCTACAGAATTTCTGGAAACACCATATATTTT. It specifies CASSYRISGNTIYF.

Only a few counts were recorded for this clone. The gene calls are TRBV7-9 and TRBJ1-2; D remains ambiguous. Germline V gene sequence: CDR1 SEHNR, CDR2 FQNEAQ (reference sequence). The CDR3 length is 13 residues. V was cut by 5 bases and J by 4 bases, with 11 bases left in between. CDR3 protein: CASSPAAAYGYTF. The CDR3 DNA reads TGTGCCAGCAGCCCTGCGGCAGCCTATGGCTACACCTTC.

V and J are TRBV10-2 and TRBJ2-5; D remains ambiguous. CDR1 is WSHSY, CDR2 SAAADI, per germline. The CDR3 is 11 residues long. V was shortened by 8 bases and J by 2 bases, with 6 bases between the two germline ends. CDR3 nucleotides: TGCGCCAGCGGCGCTCAAGAGACCCAGTACTTC. Translation: CASGAQETQYF.

CDR3 amino acids: CASSLSPVPGQGRNGYTF. CDR3 bases: TGTGCCAGCAGTTTATCCCCAGTTCCGGGACAGGGAAGAAATGGCTACACCTTC. V gene TRBV27 combines with J gene TRBJ1-2, with TRBD1 matching 9 bases. The V gene end was trimmed by 0 bases and the J gene end by 6 bases; junction bases not matched to a gene: 14. This CDR3 region has 18 residues. CDR1 is MNHEY, CDR2 SMNVEV, per germline (reference sequence).

J is TRBJ1-2 and V is TRBV6-1; 11 positions agree with TRBD1. Germline lookup yields CDR1 MNHNS and CDR2 SASEGT. V shed 3 bases and J 4 bases; nucleotides not matched to a gene: 1. This CDR3 is 14 amino acids long. The CDR3 coding sequence is TGTGCCAGCAGTGAGGGACAGGGGGGCTATGGCTACACCTTC. This codes for CASSEGQGGYGYTF.

V is TRBV4-3 and J is TRBJ1-2, with D possibly matching TRBD1 (5 bases). V was pared by 4 bases and J by 4 bases, with 10 bases between. The germline CDR1 and CDR2 sequences are LGHNA and YSLEER. CDR3 length: 13 amino acids. The CDR3 here is CASSPRGAYGYTF. Written as DNA, the CDR3 is TGCGCCAGCAGCCCCCGTGGGGCCTATGGCTACACCTTC.

This chain joins TRBV19 and TRBJ2-1, with D possibly matching TRBD1 (7 bases). Germline-derived CDR1 and CDR2 are LNHDA and SQIVND (reference sequence). This CDR3 is 14 amino acids long. Trimming cost V 5 bases and J 8 bases, with 16 bases left between them. DNA of the CDR3: TGTGCCAGTAGTTTCTCAGGGGGGTGGGATGAGCAGTTCTTC. This sequence encodes CASSFSGGWDEQFF.

The chain is built from TRBV6-5 and TRBJ1-4; no clear D gene. This CDR3 is built from 14 residues. Germline-derived CDR1 and CDR2 are MNHEY and SVGAGI. Between the trimmed V and J ends, which lost 6 bases and 8 bases, there was a span of 16 bases. CDR3 region: CASSLQYRSEKLFF. For the CDR3, the DNA is TGTGCCAGCAGCTTACAATACCGGTCGGAAAAACTGTTTTTT.

The V call is TRBV11-2, the J call TRBJ1-1, with D maybe TRBD1 (6 bases). The CDR3 has 15 residues. Germline V gene lookup returns CDR1 SGHAT and CDR2 FQNNGV. Deletions cut 0 bases from V and 4 bases from J, with 12 bases between. The CDR3 sequence: CASSLEGARTTEAFF. CDR3 bases: TGTGCCAGCAGCTTAGAGGGGGCGCGTACCACTGAAGCTTTCTTT. The full variable domain, completed using reference TRBV11-2 and TRBJ1-1, is EAGVAQSPRYKIIEKRQSVAFWCNPISGHATLYWYQQILGQGPKLLIQFQNNGVVDDSQLPKDRFSAERLKGVDSTLKIQPAKLEDSAVYLCASSLEGARTTEAFFGQGTRLTVV.

The chain carries TRBV10-3 and TRBJ2-1; TRBD1 matches at 9 bases. The CDR3 spans 13 residues. The J segment lost 8 bases and the V segment lost 9 bases, leaving 8 bases of the junction unmatched. CDR1 and CDR2 from the germline V gene are ENHRY and SYGVKD. The CDR3 reads CAISPGQGDEQFF. The CDR3 coding sequence is TGTGCCATAAGCCCGGGACAGGGCGATGAGCAGTTCTTC.

J is TRBJ1-5 and V is TRBV5-6; 10 positions match TRBD1. V lost 0 bases to trimming and J lost 2 bases; unmatched junction nucleotides: 8. This CDR3 comprises 18 residues. CDR1 is SGHDT and CDR2 is YYEEEE in the germline V gene. The CDR3 is CASSLGQGAAVGNQPQHF. The CDR3 nucleotides are TGTGCCAGCAGCTTGGGACAGGGGGCTGCGGTCGGCAATCAGCCCCAGCATTTT.

The genes are TRBV27 and TRBJ2-2; 9 nucleotides line up with TRBD2. The CDR3 contains 15 residues. Germline V gives CDR1 MNHEY, CDR2 SMNVEV (reference sequence). The J segment lost 5 bases and the V segment lost 1 base, leaving 2 bases of the junction unmatched. The CDR3 DNA reads as TGTGCCAGCAGTTTATGGGCGGGGGGGACCGGGGAGCTGTTTTTT. Encoded protein: CASSLWAGGTGELFF.

V and J are TRBV7-9 and TRBJ2-3, with TRBD1 as a possible D gene (5 bases). Looked up from germline, CDR1 is SEHNR and CDR2 is FQNEAQ (reference sequence). V lost 5 bases to trimming and J lost 3 bases, with 12 bases between them. This CDR3 spans 14 amino acids. CDR3: CASSGAGITDTQYF. DNA for the CDR3: TGTGCCAGCAGCGGGGCAGGGATTACAGATACGCAGTATTTT.

This clone was counted once. The chain joins TRBV5-6 to TRBJ2-7; tentative D call: TRBD1 (5 bases). The CDR3 totals 17 residues. Trimming stripped 5 bases from V and 1 base from J, with 22 bases between. From germline, CDR1 is SGHDT and CDR2 YYEEEE. The CDR3 DNA follows: TGTGCCAGCAGTTTTGGGGCCCCAGCAAAGCCTTCCTACGAGCAGTACTTC. Translation: CASSFGAPAKPSYEQYF.